Presented here are 13 T cell receptor beta chains from one specimen sequenced in a study of blood T cells in healthy people across ages. Sample-barcoded 5' priming and a J-beta primer mix drove a second PCR of roughly 7 to 11 cycles. MiXCR, run by TCRdb on the 5' RACE reads, gives a single entry per CDR3 protein. Of hundreds of thousands of distinct CDR3 sequences listed, around half were seen once; the top ten hold around 32%. Sequencing input: blood. These receptors came from a woman in her sixties in good health.

J is TRBJ2-5 and V is TRBV7-2; 7 nucleotides line up with TRBD1. The DNA end is more similar to TRBJ2-7, so the J call may be wrong. Germline V gene data show CDR1 as SGHTA and CDR2 as FQGNSA. The CDR3 has 16 residues. The CDR3 reads CASSKSGGRGAYEQYF. Here the CDR3 DNA reads TGTGCCAGCAGTAAATCAGGGGGTAGGGGTGCCTACGAGCAGTACTTC.

The gene calls are TRBV20-1 and TRBJ2-5; 9 nucleotides align to TRBD1. The last part of the DNA fits TRBJ2-7 better; the J call may be wrong. The CDR3 length is 17 residues. CDR1 and CDR2 (germline): DFQATT, SNEGSKA (reference sequence). The CDR3 here is CSARDRGGGQGLNEQYF. In DNA form, the CDR3 reads TGCAGTGCTAGAGATCGGGGCGGGGGACAGGGATTAAACGAGCAGTACTTC.

CDR3 protein: CSARKDRASYEQYF. CDR3 DNA sequence: TGCAGTGCCAGGAAGGACCGAGCCTCCTACGAGCAGTACTTC. This sequence joins TRBV20-1 and TRBJ2-7; D unresolved. V was trimmed by 6 bases and J by 0 bases, leaving 15 bases between them. Germline CDR1 and CDR2: DFQATT and SNEGSKA (reference sequence). The length of the CDR3 is 14 residues.

The chain combines TRBV28 with TRBJ2-3; 15 bases line up with TRBD2. Germline V gene data show CDR1 as MDHEN and CDR2 as SYDVKM. Trimming at V came to 2 bases and at J to 8 bases, leaving 2 bases not matched to a gene. The CDR3 spans 15 residues. The chain's CDR3 is CASSLRGLAGGTQYF. DNA of the CDR3: TGTGCCAGCAGTTTAAGGGGACTAGCGGGAGGTACGCAGTATTTT.

The rearrangement joins TRBV29-1 to TRBJ1-2, with a weak D call TRBD1 (5 bases). This CDR3 spans 12 amino acids. CDR1 is SQVTM and CDR2 is ANQGSEA in the germline V gene. Trimming removed 6 bases from V and 7 bases from J, with 15 bases in between. The CDR3 region is CSVSGWGGGYTF. CDR3 DNA: TGCAGCGTCTCCGGGTGGGGCGGTGGCTACACCTTC.

The chain employs TRBV6-2 or TRBV6-3 and TRBJ1-1, with D perhaps matching TRBD1 (6 bases). Trimming left V 1 base short and J 5 bases short, with 17 bases between. The CDR3 extends over 16 amino acids. Germline V gene data show CDR1 as MNHEY and CDR2 as SVGEGT. The CDR3 is CASSYLAGTPETEAFF. Written as DNA, the CDR3 is TGTGCCAGCAGTTACTTGGCCGGGACACCCGAGACTGAAGCTTTCTTT.

The rearrangement joins TRBV2 to TRBJ2-7; a weak D match, TRBD1 (6 bases). CDR3 length: 13 residues. Germline CDR1 reads SNHLY; CDR2 reads FYNNEI. V was shortened by 6 bases and J by 3 bases, with 12 bases between the two germline ends. The DNA for the CDR3 is TGTGCCAGCAGAGTCAGGGGCTACTACGAGCAGTACTTC. The encoded protein is CASRVRGYYEQYF.

This clonotype was detected many times. The V gene is TRBV9, the J gene TRBJ2-1; D unclear. V dropped 4 bases and J dropped 6 bases, with 14 bases sitting between them. Germline CDR1 is SGDLS and CDR2 is YYNGEE. The length of the CDR3 is 14 residues. For the CDR3, the DNA is TGTGCCAGCAGCCGTTCAACCTACGGCAATGAGCAGTTCTTC. Its protein product is CASSRSTYGNEQFF. The whole variable domain, remainder taken from reference TRBV9 and TRBJ2-1, is DSGVTQTPKHLITATGQRVTLRCSPRSGDLSVYWYQQSLDQGLQFLIQYYNGEERAKGNILERFSAQQFPDLHSELNLSSLELGDSALYFCASSRSTYGNEQFFGPGTRLTVL.

This clonotype was observed a few times. The V call is TRBV28, the J call TRBJ2-1; 14 positions agree with TRBD2. The CDR3 loop spans 17 amino acids. Losses at the gene ends were 5 bases for V and 7 bases for J; bases not matched to a gene: 10. The germline V gene has CDR1 MDHEN and CDR2 SYDVKM. CDR3 coding DNA: TGTGCCAGCAGTCTTATGGGACTAGCGGGAGCCTCGAATGAGCAGTTCTTC. Residues: CASSLMGLAGASNEQFF.

V usage is TRBV10-3 and J usage is TRBJ2-3, with 10 positions matching TRBD2. With V trimmed by 3 bases and J by 3 bases, 9 bases remained unmatched. Germline V gene sequence: CDR1 ENHRY, CDR2 SYGVKD. This CDR3 has 17 amino acids. This CDR3 is CAISEGVLAGVTDTQYF. Here the CDR3 DNA reads TGTGCCATCAGTGAAGGGGTGCTAGCGGGAGTAACAGATACGCAGTATTTT.

In the case of this clonotype: It may be a read error: a sequence one base away is much more abundant. The rearrangement joins TRBV7-9 to TRBJ2-1; TRBD2 is a possible D gene (6 bases). CDR3 length: 15 residues. Trimming shortened V by 5 bases and J by 0 bases, and 11 bases separated the two germline ends. CDR1 and CDR2 from the germline V gene are SEHNR and FQNEAQ (reference sequence). CDR3 sequence reads: CASSPNGSSYNEQFF. For the CDR3, the DNA is TGTGCCAGCAGCCCTAACGGGAGCTCCTACAATGAGCAGTTCTTC.

V and J are TRBV27 and TRBJ2-1; D is unresolved. Germline-derived CDR1 and CDR2 are MNHEY and SMNVEV (reference sequence). Trimming took off 3 bases at V and 6 bases at J, with 6 bases between the two ends. The CDR3 length is 12 residues. The CDR3 is CASSLFGNEQFF. The CDR3 DNA is TGTGCCAGCAGTTTGTTTGGCAATGAGCAGTTCTTC.

This clonotype was recorded a few times. The V and J genes are TRBV29-1 and TRBJ2-7; 10 nucleotides align to TRBD2. The CDR3 consists of 14 residues. J lost 4 bases, V lost 5 bases, and 8 bases had no gene match. CDR1 is SQVTM and CDR2 is ANQGSEA in the germline V gene. The CDR3 region has the DNA TGCAGCGTTCGAGGGGCTAGCGGGAGTTACGAGCAGTACTTC. This sequence encodes CSVRGASGSYEQYF.